Listed here are 5 T cell receptor beta chains from one sample, sequenced in a study of cytomegalovirus exposure and HLA in healthy donors. It was with 60 Vbeta and 13 Jbeta primers that the PCR ran. TCRdb keeps only in-frame clones here, not all; method: immunoSEQ multiplex PCR. The sample yields approximately 120,000 clones, 60% to 80% seen once. The sample was PBMCs. The receptors were sampled from a woman aged 45-65 years in good health and CMV-seronegative.

The chain recombines TRBV5-1 with TRBJ1-2; tentative D call: TRBD1 (6 bases). From germline, CDR1 is SGHRS and CDR2 YFSETQ. The CDR3 sequence is 14 residues long. V was pared by 2 bases and J by 7 bases, with 15 bases between. The CDR3 sequence is CASSFSGDAGGYTF. In nucleotides, the CDR3 is TGCGCCAGCAGCTTTTCAGGGGATGCGGGTGGCTACACCTTC.

This clone was found a few times. The rearrangement joins TRBV7-9 to TRBJ2-7; weak D call: TRBD1 (6 bases). Trimming pared 1 base from V and 6 bases from J, leaving 16 bases between. This CDR3 spans 15 amino acids. Germline loops: CDR1 SEHNR, CDR2 FQNEAQ (reference sequence). The CDR3 region is CASSLVEQGSGEQYF. The CDR3 DNA reads TGTGCCAGCAGCTTAGTGGAACAGGGAAGCGGCGAGCAGTACTTC.

This sequence joins TRBV6-5 and TRBJ1-6; D ambiguous. Germline assignment: CDR1 MNHEY and CDR2 SVGAGI. V lost 0 bases and J lost 8, with 11 bases in between. CDR3 length equals 15 residues. CDR3 nucleotide sequence: TGTGCCAGCAGTTACTCCGGGGTTTACGATTCACCCCTCCACTTT. Its translation is CASSYSGVYDSPLHF.

V gene TRBV4-1 combines with J gene TRBJ2-1; TRBD2 matches at 14 bases. Germline values: CDR1 MGHRA, CDR2 YSYEKL. Trimming at V came to 2 bases and at J to 9 bases, leaving 15 bases not matched to a gene. The CDR3 extends over 19 amino acids. CDR3 in amino acids: CASSQPRLAGGPRLSEQFF. The CDR3 DNA is TGCGCCAGCAGCCAACCACGACTAGCGGGAGGGCCGAGGTTGAGTGAGCAGTTCTTC.

CDR3 sequence: CASADSRGAYNEQFF. The CDR3 bases are TGTGCCAGCGCCGATAGCAGGGGCGCCTACAATGAGCAGTTCTTC. The V and J genes are TRBV25-1 and TRBJ2-1; a weak D match, TRBD1 (6 bases). V shed 8 bases and J shed 2 bases, with 16 bases lying between them. This CDR3 comprises 15 residues. Germline V gene lookup returns CDR1 MGHDK and CDR2 SYGVNS.